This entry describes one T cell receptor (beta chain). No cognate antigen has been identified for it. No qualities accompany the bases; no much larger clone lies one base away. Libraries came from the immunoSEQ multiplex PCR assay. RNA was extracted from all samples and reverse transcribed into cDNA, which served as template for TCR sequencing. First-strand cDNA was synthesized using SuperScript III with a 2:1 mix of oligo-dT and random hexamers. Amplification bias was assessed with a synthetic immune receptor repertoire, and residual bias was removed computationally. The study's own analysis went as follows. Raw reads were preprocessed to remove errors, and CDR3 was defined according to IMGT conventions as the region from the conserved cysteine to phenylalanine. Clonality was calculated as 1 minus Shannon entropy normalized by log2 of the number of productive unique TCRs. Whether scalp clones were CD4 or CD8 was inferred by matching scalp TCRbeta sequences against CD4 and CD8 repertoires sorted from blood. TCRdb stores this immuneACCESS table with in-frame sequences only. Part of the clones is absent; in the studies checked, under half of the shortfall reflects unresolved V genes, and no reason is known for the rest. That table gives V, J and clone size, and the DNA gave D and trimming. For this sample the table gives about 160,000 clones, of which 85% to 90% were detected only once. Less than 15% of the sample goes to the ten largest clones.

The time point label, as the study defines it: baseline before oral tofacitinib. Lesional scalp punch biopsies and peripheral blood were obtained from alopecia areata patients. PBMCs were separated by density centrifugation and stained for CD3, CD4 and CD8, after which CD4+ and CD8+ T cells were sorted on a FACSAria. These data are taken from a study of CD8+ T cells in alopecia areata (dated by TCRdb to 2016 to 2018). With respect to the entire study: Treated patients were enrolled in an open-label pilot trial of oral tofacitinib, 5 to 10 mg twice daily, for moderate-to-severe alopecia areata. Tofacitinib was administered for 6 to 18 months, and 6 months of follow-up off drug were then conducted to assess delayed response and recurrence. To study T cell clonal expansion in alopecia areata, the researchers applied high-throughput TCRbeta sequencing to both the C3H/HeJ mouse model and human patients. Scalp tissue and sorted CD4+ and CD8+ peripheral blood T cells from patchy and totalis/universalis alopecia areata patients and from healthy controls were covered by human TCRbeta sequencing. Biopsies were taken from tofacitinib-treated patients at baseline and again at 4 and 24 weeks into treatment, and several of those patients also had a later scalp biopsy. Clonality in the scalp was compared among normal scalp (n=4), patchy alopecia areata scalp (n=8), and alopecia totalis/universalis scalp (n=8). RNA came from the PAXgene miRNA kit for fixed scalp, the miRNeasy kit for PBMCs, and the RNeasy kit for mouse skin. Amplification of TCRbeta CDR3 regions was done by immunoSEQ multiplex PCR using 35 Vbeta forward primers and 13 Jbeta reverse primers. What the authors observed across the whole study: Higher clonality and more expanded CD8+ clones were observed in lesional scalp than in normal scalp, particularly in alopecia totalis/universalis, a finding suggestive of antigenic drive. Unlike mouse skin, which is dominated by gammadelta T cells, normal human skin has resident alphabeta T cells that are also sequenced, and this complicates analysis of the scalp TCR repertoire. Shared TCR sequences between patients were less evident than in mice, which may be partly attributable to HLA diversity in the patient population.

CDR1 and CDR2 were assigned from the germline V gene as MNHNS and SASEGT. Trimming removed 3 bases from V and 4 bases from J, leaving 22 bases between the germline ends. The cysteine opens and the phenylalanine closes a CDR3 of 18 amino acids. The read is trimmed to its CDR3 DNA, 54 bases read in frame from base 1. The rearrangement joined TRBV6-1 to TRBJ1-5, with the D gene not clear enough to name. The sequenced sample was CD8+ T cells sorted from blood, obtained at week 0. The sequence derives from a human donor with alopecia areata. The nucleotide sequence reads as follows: TGTGCCAGCAGTGACCTTCGCCAAAGGGCTGGACTTAATCAGCCCCAGCATTTT. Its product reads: CASSDLRQRAGLNQPQHF.